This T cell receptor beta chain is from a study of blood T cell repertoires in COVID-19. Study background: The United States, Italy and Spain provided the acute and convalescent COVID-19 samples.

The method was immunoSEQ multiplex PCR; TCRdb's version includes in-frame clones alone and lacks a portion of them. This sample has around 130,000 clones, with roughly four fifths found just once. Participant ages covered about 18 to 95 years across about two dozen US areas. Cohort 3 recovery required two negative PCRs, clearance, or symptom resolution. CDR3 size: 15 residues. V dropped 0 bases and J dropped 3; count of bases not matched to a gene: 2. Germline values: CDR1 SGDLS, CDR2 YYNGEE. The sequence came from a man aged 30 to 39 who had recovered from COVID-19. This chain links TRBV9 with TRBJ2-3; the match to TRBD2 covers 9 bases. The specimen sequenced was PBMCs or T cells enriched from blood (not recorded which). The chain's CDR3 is CASSVGLAGTDTQYF. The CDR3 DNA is TGTGCCAGCAGCGTAGGGCTAGCGGGGACAGATACGCAGTATTTT.